The T cell receptor beta chain described here comes from a study of blood T cell repertoires in COVID-19. About the study: The United States, Italy and Spain supplied acute and convalescent COVID-19 samples.

Under the authors' procedure: Reference gene primer amplification gave nucleated cell count estimates. TCRdb's copy holds only in-frame clones and misses some; the assay was immunoSEQ multiplex PCR. That table gives V, J and clone size, and the DNA gave D and trimming. This repertoire shows some 370,000 clones, 83% found once; its top ten account for around 5.1%. Clinical histories supplied by participants themselves formed the basis of cohort assignment. Cohort 3 recovery required two negative PCRs, clearance, or symptom resolution. This clone was seen only once. V lost 7 bases to trimming and J lost 5 bases; unmatched junction nucleotides: 7. Germline V gives CDR1 MNHEY, CDR2 SVGAGI. This CDR3 is 13 amino acids long.

The chain carries TRBV6-5 and TRBJ2-5; 7 bases fit TRBD1. The sample comprised PBMCs or T cells enriched from blood (not recorded which). This clonotype originated in a woman aged 45-65 years who had recovered from COVID-19. DNA for the CDR3: TGTGCCAGCACAGGGACAGCAACCGAGACCCAGTACTTC. This gives the protein CASTGTATETQYF.